These 18 T cell receptor beta chains came from one sample sequenced in a study of blood T cell repertoires in COVID-19. Assay: immunoSEQ multiplex PCR; the TCRdb copy retains only in-frame clones and omits some. The top ten hold about 0.8% of the sample, which has approximately 290,000 clones, around 89% seen once. Material for sequencing was peripheral blood. The origin of the receptors is a man younger than 40 with acute or convalescent COVID-19.

This clone was recorded only once. The genes are TRBV5-6 and TRBJ1-1, with a weak D call TRBD1 (6 bases). The V gene's germline CDR1 is SGHDT and CDR2 YYEEEE. V lost 4 bases and J lost 5, with 15 bases in between. The CDR3 covers 14 residues. CDR3 in amino acids: CASSVRGRETEAFF. The CDR3 DNA sequence: TGTGCCAGCAGCGTAAGGGGGAGGGAGACTGAAGCTTTCTTT.

The chain links TRBV3-1 (or the pseudogene TRBV3-2) to TRBJ1-1; D gene uncertain. This CDR3 region has 13 residues. In germline, CDR1 is LGHDT, CDR2 YNNKEL (reference sequence). The ends were cut back, 4 bases at V and 3 bases at J, with 9 bases in the middle. CDR3 bases: TGTGCCAGCAGCCTAACACAGTACACTGAAGCTTTCTTT. Its protein product is CASSLTQYTEAFF.

The V and J genes are TRBV6-1 and TRBJ2-2, with D hard to call. The germline V gene has CDR1 MNHNS and CDR2 SASEGT. The CDR3 covers 12 residues. The V end was cut by 2 bases, the J end by 7 bases, with 5 bases between. The CDR3 spells CASSELGGELFF. In DNA form, the CDR3 reads TGTGCCAGCAGTGAACTCGGCGGGGAGCTGTTTTTT.

The chain couples TRBV5-1 to TRBJ1-2; D is possibly TRBD1 (5 bases). Germline V lookup: CDR1 SGHRS, CDR2 YFSETQ. The CDR3 has 15 amino acids. Trimming removed 0 bases from V and 8 bases from J, with 17 bases in between. The CDR3 loop is CASSLAVRSGEGYTF. The CDR3 region has the DNA TGCGCCAGCAGCTTGGCCGTTAGGTCGGGGGAAGGCTACACCTTC.

V and J are TRBV4-2 and TRBJ1-5; tentatively, D is TRBD1 (5 bases). CDR1 is LGHNA, CDR2 YNFKEQ, per germline. V lost 0 bases to trimming and J lost 6 bases, with 18 bases between them. The CDR3 sequence is 17 residues long. This CDR3 reads CASSQEAVRAQGQPQHF. DNA of the CDR3: TGTGCCAGCAGCCAAGAAGCTGTCAGGGCCCAGGGTCAGCCCCAGCATTTT.

The rearrangement joins TRBV19 to TRBJ2-3; 8 nucleotides align to TRBD2. In germline, CDR1 is LNHDA, CDR2 SQIVND (reference sequence). This CDR3 comprises 13 residues. V lost 6 bases, J lost 5 bases, and 4 bases stayed unmatched. CDR3 DNA: TGTGCCAGTAGGCGGGGGGCTAGAGATACGCAGTATTTT. Translating gives CASRRGARDTQYF.

Only one count was recorded for this clone. The chain links TRBV30 to TRBJ1-2; 7 bases align to TRBD1. V dropped 3 bases and J dropped 7; count of bases not matched to a gene: 11. Germline V gene data show CDR1 as GTSNPN and CDR2 as SVGIG (reference sequence). The CDR3 totals 14 residues. CDR3 amino acids: CAWRVGGAPRGYTF. The CDR3 nucleotides are TGTGCCTGGAGGGTAGGGGGCGCGCCCCGTGGCTACACCTTC. Full variable domain (remainder filled in from reference TRBV30 and TRBJ1-2): SQTIHQWPATLVQPVGSPLSLECTVEGTSNPNLYWYRQAAGRGLQLLFYSVGIGQISSEVPQNLSASRPQDRQFILSSKKLLLSDSGFYLCAWRVGGAPRGYTFGSGTRLTVV.

The chain is built from TRBV11-3 and TRBJ1-1; maybe TRBD1 (6 bases). Trimming took off 5 bases at V and 3 bases at J, with 10 bases between the two ends. Germline V CDR1 and CDR2: SGHNT, YENEEA. This CDR3 is built from 13 residues. Here the CDR3 DNA reads TGTGCCAGCAGCGCAGGGGAATACACTGAAGCTTTCTTT. Amino acid sequence: CASSAGEYTEAFF.

V usage is TRBV19 and J usage is TRBJ2-1; 8 positions match TRBD1. Germline V gene sequence: CDR1 LNHDA, CDR2 SQIVND (reference sequence). The V segment lost 3 bases and the J segment 4 bases; nucleotides outside the gene matches: 5. This CDR3 is built from 15 residues. This CDR3 reads CASSIRQGTYNEQFF. CDR3 nucleotide sequence: TGTGCCAGTAGTATCCGACAGGGGACGTACAATGAGCAGTTCTTC.

This chain connects TRBV19 to TRBJ2-6, with 8 bases fitting TRBD1. CDR1 and CDR2 from the germline V gene are LNHDA and SQIVND (reference sequence). The CDR3 has 15 amino acids. V trimming: 4 bases; J trimming: 1 base; junction bases outside the gene matches: 0. CDR3 in amino acids: CASSRTGSGANVLTF. The CDR3 coding sequence is TGTGCCAGTAGTAGGACAGGGTCTGGGGCCAACGTCCTGACTTTC.

In its sample, this clone was seen a few times. V gene TRBV6-5 combines with J gene TRBJ2-2; D gene unclear. The CDR3 contains 13 residues. From germline, CDR1 is MNHEY and CDR2 SVGAGI. With 4 bases removed from V and 6 bases from J, the gap between germline ends came to 9 bases. In DNA form, the CDR3 reads TGTGCCAGCAGTTGGAGTGGTTCCGGGGAGCTGTTTTTT. Protein sequence: CASSWSGSGELFF.

Notes on this clone: The same CDR3 is also encoded by other DNA sequences in this sample. The chain combines TRBV2 with TRBJ1-5; D remains unclear. V lost 4 bases and J lost 7, with 8 bases in between. This CDR3 is built from 12 residues. The germline CDR1 and CDR2 sequences are SNHLY and FYNNEI. CDR3: CASSAGEQPQHF. Here the CDR3 DNA reads TGTGCCAGCAGTGCCGGAGAGCAGCCCCAGCATTTT.

This chain links TRBV30 with TRBJ1-5; the D gene is possibly TRBD1 (5 bases). CDR1 GTSNPN and CDR2 SVGIG come from the germline V gene (reference sequence). V was trimmed by 0 bases and J by 7 bases, leaving 16 bases between them. The CDR3 has 15 amino acids. CDR3 DNA: TGTGCCTGGAGTGTAACTGGCGGGGGGTGGCAGCCCCAGCATTTT. Translating it yields CAWSVTGGGWQPQHF.

The V call is TRBV19, the J call TRBJ1-5, with 7 bases lining up with TRBD1. The CDR3 runs to 17 residues. The germline V gene encodes CDR1 LNHDA and CDR2 SQIVND (reference sequence). The V gene end was trimmed by 3 bases and the J gene end by 5 bases; junction bases not matched to a gene: 13. CDR3 bases: TGTGCCAGTAGTATCAATCCACAGGGGCGCTTCTATCAGCCCCAGCATTTT. This encodes CASSINPQGRFYQPQHF.

This clone was counted a few times. The chain joins TRBV11-1 to TRBJ2-1; 11 bases align to TRBD1. V lost 4 bases, J lost 5 bases, and 7 bases stayed unmatched. Germline V CDR1 and CDR2: SGHAT, FQDESV (reference sequence). CDR3 size: 16 residues. The CDR3 reads CASSSRGTGGHNEQFF. In DNA form, the CDR3 reads TGTGCCAGCAGCTCGCGTGGGACAGGGGGGCACAATGAGCAGTTCTTC.

This chain joins TRBV3-1 (or the pseudogene TRBV3-2) and TRBJ1-1; no clear D gene. This CDR3 is 16 amino acids long. The V end was cut by 4 bases, the J end by 1 base, with 16 bases between. The germline V gene has CDR1 LGHDT and CDR2 YNNKEL (reference sequence). The CDR3 coding sequence is TGTGCCAGCAGCCGGGCCCCGGCAGGTCCGAACACTGAAGCTTTCTTT. Protein product: CASSRAPAGPNTEAFF.

This chain uses TRBV20-1 with TRBJ1-2; tentatively, D is TRBD1 (6 bases). The germline CDR1 and CDR2 sequences are DFQATT and SNEGSKA (reference sequence). The CDR3 is 11 residues long. V gave up 6 bases and J gave up 4 bases, with 9 bases separating them. The CDR3 nucleotides are TGCAGTGCGCGGACAGCCTATGGCTACACCTTC. Protein product: CSARTAYGYTF.

The chain uses TRBV11-2 and TRBJ1-2; TRBD1 is a possible D gene (6 bases). V lost 5 bases and J 2 bases, leaving 12 bases between the germline ends. This CDR3 is 14 amino acids long. CDR1 is SGHAT, CDR2 FQNNGV, per germline. CDR3 DNA sequence: TGTGCCAGCAGCCCGAGACAGGCGAACTATGGCTACACCTTC. The encoded protein is CASSPRQANYGYTF.